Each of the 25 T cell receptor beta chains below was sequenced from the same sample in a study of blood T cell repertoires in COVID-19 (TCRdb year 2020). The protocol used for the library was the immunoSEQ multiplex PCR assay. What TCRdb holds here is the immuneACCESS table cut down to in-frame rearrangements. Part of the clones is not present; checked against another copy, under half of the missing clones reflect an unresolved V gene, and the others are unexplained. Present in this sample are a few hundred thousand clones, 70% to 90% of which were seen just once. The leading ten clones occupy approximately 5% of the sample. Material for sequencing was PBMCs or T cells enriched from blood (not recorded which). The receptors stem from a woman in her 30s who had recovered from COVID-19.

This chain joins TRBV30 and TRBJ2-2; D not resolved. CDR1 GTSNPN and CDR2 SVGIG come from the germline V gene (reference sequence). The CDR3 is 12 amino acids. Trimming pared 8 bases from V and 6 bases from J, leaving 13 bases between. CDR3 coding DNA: TGTGCCCGCGAGTCTCTCGCCGGGGAGCTGTTTTTT. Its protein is CARESLAGELFF.

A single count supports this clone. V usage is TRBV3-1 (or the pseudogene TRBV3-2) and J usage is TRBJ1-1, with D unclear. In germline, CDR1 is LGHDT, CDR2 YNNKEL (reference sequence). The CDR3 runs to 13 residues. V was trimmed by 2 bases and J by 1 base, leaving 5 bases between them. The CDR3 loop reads CASSQKQNTEAFF. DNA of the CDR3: TGTGCCAGCAGCCAAAAGCAGAACACTGAAGCTTTCTTT.

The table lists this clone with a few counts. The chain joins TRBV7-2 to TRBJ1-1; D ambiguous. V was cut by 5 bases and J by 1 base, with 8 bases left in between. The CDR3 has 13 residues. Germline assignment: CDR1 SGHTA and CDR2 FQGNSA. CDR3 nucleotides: TGTGCCAGCAGCGTCTACAGGAACACTGAAGCTTTCTTT. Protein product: CASSVYRNTEAFF. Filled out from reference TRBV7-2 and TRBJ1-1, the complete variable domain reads GAGVSQSPSNKVTEKGKDVELRCDPISGHTALYWYRQSLGQGLEFLIYFQGNSAPDKSGLPSDRFSAERTGGSVSTLTIQRTQQEDSAVYLCASSVYRNTEAFFGQGTRLTVV.

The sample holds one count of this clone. Here the CDR3 reads CASSLGPGRNMNTEAFF. CDR3 DNA sequence: TGTGCCAGCAGCTTGGGGCCAGGCAGGAACATGAACACTGAAGCTTTCTTT. J is TRBJ1-1 and V is TRBV7-3, with TRBD1 as a possible D gene (5 bases). In germline, CDR1 is SGHTA, CDR2 FQGTGA. V dropped 3 bases and J dropped 0 bases, with 17 bases sitting between them. The CDR3 totals 17 residues.

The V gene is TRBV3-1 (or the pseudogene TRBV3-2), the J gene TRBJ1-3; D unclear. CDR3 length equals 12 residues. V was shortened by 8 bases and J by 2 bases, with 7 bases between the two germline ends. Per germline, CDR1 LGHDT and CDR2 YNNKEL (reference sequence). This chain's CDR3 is CASGRTGNTIYF. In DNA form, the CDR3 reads TGTGCCAGCGGCAGGACTGGAAACACCATATATTTT.

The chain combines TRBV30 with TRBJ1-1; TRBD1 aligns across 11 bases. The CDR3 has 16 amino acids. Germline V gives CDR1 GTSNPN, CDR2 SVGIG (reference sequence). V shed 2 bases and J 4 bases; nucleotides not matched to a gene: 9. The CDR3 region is CAWSSSGQGVGTEAFF. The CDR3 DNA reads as TGTGCCTGGAGTAGCTCGGGACAGGGGGTGGGCACTGAAGCTTTCTTT.

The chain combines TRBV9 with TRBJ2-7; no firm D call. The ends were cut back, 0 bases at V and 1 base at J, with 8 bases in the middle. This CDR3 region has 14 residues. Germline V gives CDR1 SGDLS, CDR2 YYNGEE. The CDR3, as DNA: TGTGCCAGCAGCGTAGGACATTTTTCCTACGAGCAGTACTTC. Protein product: CASSVGHFSYEQYF. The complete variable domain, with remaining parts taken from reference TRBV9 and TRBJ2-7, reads DSGVTQTPKHLITATGQRVTLRCSPRSGDLSVYWYQQSLDQGLQFLIQYYNGEERAKGNILERFSAQQFPDLHSELNLSSLELGDSALYFCASSVGHFSYEQYFGPGTRLTVT.

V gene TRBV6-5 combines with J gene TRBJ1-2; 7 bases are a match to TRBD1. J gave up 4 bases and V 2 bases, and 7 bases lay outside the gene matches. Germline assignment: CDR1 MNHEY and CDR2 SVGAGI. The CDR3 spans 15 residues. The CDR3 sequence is CASSYGGQRIYGYTF. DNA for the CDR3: TGTGCCAGCAGTTACGGGGGACAGAGGATCTATGGCTACACCTTC.

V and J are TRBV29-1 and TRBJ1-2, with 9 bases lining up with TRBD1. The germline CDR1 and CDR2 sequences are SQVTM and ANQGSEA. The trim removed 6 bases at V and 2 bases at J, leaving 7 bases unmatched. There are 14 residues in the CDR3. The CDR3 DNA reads TGCAGCGTCGAATTAGGGACAGGGAACTATGGCTACACCTTC. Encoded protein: CSVELGTGNYGYTF.

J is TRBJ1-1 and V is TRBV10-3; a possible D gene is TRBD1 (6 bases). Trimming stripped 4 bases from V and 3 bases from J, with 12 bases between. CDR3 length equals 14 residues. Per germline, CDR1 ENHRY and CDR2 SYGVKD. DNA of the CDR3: TGTGCCATCAGTGCAGGGGCCGGGGACACTGAAGCTTTCTTT. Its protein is CAISAGAGDTEAFF.

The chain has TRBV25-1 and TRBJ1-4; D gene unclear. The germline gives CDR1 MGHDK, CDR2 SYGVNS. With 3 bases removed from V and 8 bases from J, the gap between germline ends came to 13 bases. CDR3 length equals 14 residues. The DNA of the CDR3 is TGTGCCAGCAGTGACAGAGGGAGAAAGGAAAAACTGTTTTTT. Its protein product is CASSDRGRKEKLFF.

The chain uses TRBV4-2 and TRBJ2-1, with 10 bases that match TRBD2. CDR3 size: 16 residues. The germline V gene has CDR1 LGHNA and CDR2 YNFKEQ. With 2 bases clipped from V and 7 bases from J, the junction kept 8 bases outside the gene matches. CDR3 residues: CASSQRSGGAGNEQFF. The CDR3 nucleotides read TGTGCCAGCAGCCAAAGAAGCGGGGGGGCTGGGAATGAGCAGTTCTTC.

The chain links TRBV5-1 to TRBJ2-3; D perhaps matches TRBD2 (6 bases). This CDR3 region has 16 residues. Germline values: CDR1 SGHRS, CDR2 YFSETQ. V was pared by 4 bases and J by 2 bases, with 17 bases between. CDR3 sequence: CASSPGLIGLTDTQYF. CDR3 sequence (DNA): TGCGCCAGCAGCCCGGGACTTATCGGGCTCACAGATACGCAGTATTTT.

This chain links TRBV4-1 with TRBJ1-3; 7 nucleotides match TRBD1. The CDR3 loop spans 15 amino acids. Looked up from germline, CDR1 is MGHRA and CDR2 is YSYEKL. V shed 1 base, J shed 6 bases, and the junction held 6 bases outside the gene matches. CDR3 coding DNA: TGCGCCAGCAGCCAAGGGACAGGTTGGAAAAACACCATATATTTT. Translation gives CASSQGTGWKNTIYF.

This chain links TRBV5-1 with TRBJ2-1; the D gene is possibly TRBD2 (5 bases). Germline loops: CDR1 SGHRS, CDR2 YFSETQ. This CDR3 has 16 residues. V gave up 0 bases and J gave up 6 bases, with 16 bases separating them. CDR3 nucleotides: TGCGCCAGCAGCTTGGGACGGGAAAGCCGGATCAATGAGCAGTTCTTC. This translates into CASSLGRESRINEQFF. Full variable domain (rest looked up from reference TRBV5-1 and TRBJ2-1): KAGVTQTPRYLIKTRGQQVTLSCSPISGHRSVSWYQQTPGQGLQFLFEYFSETQRNKGNFPGRFSGRQFSNSRSEMNVSTLELGDSALYLCASSLGRESRINEQFFGPGTRLTVL.

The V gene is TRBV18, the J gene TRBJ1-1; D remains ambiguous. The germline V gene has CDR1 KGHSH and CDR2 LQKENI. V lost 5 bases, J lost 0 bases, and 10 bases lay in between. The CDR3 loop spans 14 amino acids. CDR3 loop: CASSTGGLNTEAFF. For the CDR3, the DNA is TGTGCCAGCTCAACCGGTGGGCTGAACACTGAAGCTTTCTTT.

For the CDR3, the DNA is TGTGCCAGCAGCTTAGGAGCAGGGTCCGCTGAAGCTTTCTTT. Translation: CASSLGAGSAEAFF. The rearrangement joins TRBV11-3 to TRBJ1-1; TRBD1 might be the D (5 bases). V shed 1 base and J shed 6 bases, with 12 bases lying between them. The CDR3 runs 14 residues. Germline lookup yields CDR1 SGHNT and CDR2 YENEEA.

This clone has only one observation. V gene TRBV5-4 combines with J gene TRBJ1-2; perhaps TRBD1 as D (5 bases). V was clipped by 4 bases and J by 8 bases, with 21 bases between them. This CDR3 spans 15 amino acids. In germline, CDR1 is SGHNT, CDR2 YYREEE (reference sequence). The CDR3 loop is CASSTPGDLIVGYTF. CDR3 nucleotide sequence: TGTGCCAGCAGCACCCCCGGGGACTTGATTGTAGGCTACACCTTC.

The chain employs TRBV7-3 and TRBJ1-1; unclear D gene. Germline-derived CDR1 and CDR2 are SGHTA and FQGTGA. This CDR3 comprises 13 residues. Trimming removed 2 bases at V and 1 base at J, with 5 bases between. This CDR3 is CASSLLPNTEAFF. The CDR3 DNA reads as TGTGCCAGCAGCTTACTTCCGAACACTGAAGCTTTCTTT.

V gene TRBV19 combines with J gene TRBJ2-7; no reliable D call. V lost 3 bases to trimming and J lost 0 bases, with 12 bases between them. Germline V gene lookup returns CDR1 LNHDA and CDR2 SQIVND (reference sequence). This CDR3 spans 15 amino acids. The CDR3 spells CASSISAGYSYEQYF. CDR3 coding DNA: TGTGCCAGTAGTATCTCGGCAGGCTACTCCTACGAGCAGTACTTC.

This CDR3 is CASSSQPSSYNEQFF. Here the CDR3 DNA reads TGTGCCAGCAGCTCACAGCCGAGCTCCTACAATGAGCAGTTCTTC. This chain connects TRBV5-5 to TRBJ2-1, with unresolved D. V lost 3 bases, J lost 0 bases, and 10 bases lay in between. The germline gives CDR1 SGHKS, CDR2 YYEKEE (reference sequence). CDR3 length: 15 amino acids.

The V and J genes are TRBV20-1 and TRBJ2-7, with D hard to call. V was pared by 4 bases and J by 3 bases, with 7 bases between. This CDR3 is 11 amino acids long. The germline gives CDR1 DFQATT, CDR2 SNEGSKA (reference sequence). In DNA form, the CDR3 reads TGCAGTGCTAAACAGTTCTACGAGCAGTACTTC. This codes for CSAKQFYEQYF.

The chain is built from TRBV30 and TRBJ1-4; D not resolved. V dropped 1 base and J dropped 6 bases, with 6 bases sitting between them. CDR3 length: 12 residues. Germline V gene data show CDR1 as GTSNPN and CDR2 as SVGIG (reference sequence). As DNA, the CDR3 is TGTGCCTGGAGTGCCGAGGATGAAAAACTGTTTTTT. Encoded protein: CAWSAEDEKLFF.

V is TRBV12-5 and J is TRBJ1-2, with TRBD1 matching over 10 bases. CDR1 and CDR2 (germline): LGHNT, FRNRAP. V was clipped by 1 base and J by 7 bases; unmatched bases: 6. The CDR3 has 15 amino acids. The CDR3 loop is CASGLDPGTGAGYTF. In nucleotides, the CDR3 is TGTGCTAGTGGTTTGGACCCAGGGACAGGGGCTGGCTACACCTTC.

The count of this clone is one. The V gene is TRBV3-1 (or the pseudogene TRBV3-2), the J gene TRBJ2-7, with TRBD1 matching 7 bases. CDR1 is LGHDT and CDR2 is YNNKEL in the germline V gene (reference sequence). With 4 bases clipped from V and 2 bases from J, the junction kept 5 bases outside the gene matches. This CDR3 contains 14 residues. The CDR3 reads CASSPWDRAYEQYF. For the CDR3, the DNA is TGTGCCAGCAGCCCTTGGGACAGAGCCTACGAGCAGTACTTC.